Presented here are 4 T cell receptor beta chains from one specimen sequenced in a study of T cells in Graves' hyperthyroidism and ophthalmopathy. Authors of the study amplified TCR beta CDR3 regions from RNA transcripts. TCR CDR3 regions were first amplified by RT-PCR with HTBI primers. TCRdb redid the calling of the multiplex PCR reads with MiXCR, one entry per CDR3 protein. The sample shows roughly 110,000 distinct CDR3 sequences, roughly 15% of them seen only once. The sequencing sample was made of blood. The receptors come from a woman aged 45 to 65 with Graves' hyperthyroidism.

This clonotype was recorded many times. The CDR3 here is CASSIGFVDTDTQYF. The CDR3 DNA reads as TGTGCCAGCAGTATCGGGTTTGTGGACACAGATACGCAGTATTTT. The chain joins TRBV28 to TRBJ2-3, with D hard to call. V dropped 5 bases and J dropped 2 bases, with 14 bases sitting between them. The CDR3 is 15 amino acids. The germline gives CDR1 MDHEN, CDR2 SYDVKM. Combining the CDR3 with reference TRBV28 and TRBJ2-3 gives the whole variable domain DVKVTQSSRYLVKRTGEKVFLECVQDMDHENMFWYRQDPGLGLRLIYFSYDVKMKEKGDIPEGYSVSREKKERFSLILESASTNQTSMYLCASSIGFVDTDTQYFGPGTRLTVL.

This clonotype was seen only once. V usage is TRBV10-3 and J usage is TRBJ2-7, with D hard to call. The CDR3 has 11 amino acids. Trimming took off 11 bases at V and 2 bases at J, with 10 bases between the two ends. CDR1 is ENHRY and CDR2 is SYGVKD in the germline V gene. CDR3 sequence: CASQATYEQYF. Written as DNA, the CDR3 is TGTGCCTCGCAGGCCACCTACGAGCAGTACTTC.

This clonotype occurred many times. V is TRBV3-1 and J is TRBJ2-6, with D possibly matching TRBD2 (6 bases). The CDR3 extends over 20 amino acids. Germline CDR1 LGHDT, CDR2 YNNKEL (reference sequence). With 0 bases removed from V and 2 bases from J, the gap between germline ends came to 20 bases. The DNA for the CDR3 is TGTGCCAGCAGCCAAGATCTCCCCGGTTGGAGGGGAGCTGGGGCCAACGTCCTGACTTTC. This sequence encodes CASSQDLPGWRGAGANVLTF.

DNA of the CDR3: TGTGCCAGCTCGACTAGCGGGAGGGCCTTAGTCCCCACAGATACGCAGTATTTT. It specifies CASSTSGRALVPTDTQYF. The chain recombines TRBV6-1 with TRBJ2-3; 14 bases are shared with TRBD2. Per germline, CDR1 MNHNS and CDR2 SASEGT. V lost 8 bases and J lost 2; bases outside the gene matches: 12. This CDR3 region has 18 residues.